The clone carrying this T cell receptor (beta chain) was observed a few times. These data come from a study of shared T cell receptors in the human thymus. Only in-frame clones appear in the TCRdb table, and some are missing; sequencing was by immunoSEQ multiplex PCR. The sample shows about 660,000 clones, about 87% of them seen only once. V shed 5 bases and J 3 bases; nucleotides not matched to a gene: 4. There are 14 residues in the CDR3. Germline CDR1 reads SGHDN; CDR2 reads FVKESK. This sample also belongs to another study, concerning human thymus T cells.

The chain couples TRBV14 to TRBJ1-3; 7 nucleotides agree with TRBD1. This sequence originates from a boy younger than two with a congenital heart defect. The source material was thymocytes. The CDR3 region has the DNA TGTGCCAGCAGCTCAACAGGGGATGGAAACACCATATATTTT. Its translation is CASSSTGDGNTIYF.